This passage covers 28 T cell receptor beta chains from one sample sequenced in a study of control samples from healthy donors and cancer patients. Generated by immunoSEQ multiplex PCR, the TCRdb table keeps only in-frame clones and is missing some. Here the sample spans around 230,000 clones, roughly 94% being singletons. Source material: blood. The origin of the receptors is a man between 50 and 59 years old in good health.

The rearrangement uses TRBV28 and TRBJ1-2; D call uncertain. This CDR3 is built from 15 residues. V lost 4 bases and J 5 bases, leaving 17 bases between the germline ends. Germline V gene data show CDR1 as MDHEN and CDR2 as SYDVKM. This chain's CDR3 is CASSSRTATPYGYTF. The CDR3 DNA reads TGTGCCAGCAGTTCCCGGACCGCAACCCCGTATGGCTACACCTTC.

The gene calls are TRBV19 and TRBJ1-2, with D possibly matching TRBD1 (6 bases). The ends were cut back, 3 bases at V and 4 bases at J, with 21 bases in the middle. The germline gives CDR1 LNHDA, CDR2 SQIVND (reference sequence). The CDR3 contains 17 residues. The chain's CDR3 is CASSMNTQGRWVYGYTF. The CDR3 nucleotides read TGTGCCAGTAGTATGAATACACAGGGCCGTTGGGTCTATGGCTACACCTTC.

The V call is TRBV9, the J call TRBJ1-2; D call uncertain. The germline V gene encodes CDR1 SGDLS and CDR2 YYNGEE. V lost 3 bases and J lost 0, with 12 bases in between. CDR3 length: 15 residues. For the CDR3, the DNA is TGTGCCAGCAGCGCGGGAAGGGTTTCTAACTATGGCTACACCTTC. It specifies CASSAGRVSNYGYTF.

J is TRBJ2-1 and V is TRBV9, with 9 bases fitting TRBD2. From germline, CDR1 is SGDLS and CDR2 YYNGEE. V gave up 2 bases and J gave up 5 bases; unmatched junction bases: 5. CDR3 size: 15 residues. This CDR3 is CASSVNSGGHNEQFF. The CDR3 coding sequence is TGTGCCAGCAGCGTTAATAGCGGGGGACACAATGAGCAGTTCTTC.

The CDR3 bases are TGTGCCTCGACGAGGGACAGCATGAACACTGAAGCTTTCTTT. This sequence encodes CASTRDSMNTEAFF. The chain is built from TRBV19 and TRBJ1-1; TRBD1 matches at 7 bases. The CDR3 has 14 amino acids. From germline, CDR1 is LNHDA and CDR2 SQIVND (reference sequence). J lost 0 bases, V lost 11 bases, and 9 bases had no gene match.

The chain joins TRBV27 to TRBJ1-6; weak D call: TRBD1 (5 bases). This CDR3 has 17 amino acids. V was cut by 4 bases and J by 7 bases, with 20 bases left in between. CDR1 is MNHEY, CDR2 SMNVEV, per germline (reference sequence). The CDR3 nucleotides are TGTGCCAGCAGTTACCAGAGGGACGGAGGATCGAATTCACCCCTCCACTTT. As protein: CASSYQRDGGSNSPLHF.

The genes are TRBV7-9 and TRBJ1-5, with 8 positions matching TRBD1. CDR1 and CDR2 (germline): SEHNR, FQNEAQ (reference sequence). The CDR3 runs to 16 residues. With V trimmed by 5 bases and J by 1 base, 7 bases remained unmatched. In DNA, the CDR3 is TGTGCCAGCAGCACCGGACAGGGAACGAGCAATCAGCCCCAGCATTTT. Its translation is CASSTGQGTSNQPQHF.

CDR3 residues: CASSLPDRYSNQPQHF. The CDR3 coding sequence is TGTGCCAGCAGTTTACCCGACAGGTATAGCAATCAGCCCCAGCATTTT. The rearrangement uses TRBV28 and TRBJ1-5; D possibly corresponds to TRBD1 (6 bases). This CDR3 is 16 amino acids long. Germline values: CDR1 MDHEN, CDR2 SYDVKM. The V and J ends lost 2 bases and 0 bases respectively, with 11 bases between them.

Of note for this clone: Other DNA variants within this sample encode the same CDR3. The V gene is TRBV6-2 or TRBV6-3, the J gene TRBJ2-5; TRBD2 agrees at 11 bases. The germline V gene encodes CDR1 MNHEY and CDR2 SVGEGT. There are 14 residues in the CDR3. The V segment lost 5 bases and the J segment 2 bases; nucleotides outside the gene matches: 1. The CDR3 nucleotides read TGTGCCAGCAGTCTAGCGGGAGGACAAGAGACCCAGTACTTC. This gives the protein CASSLAGGQETQYF.

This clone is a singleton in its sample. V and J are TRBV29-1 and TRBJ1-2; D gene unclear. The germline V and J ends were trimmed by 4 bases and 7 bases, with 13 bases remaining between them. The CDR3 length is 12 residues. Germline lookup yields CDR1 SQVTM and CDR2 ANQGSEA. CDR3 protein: CSVGRNFLGYTF. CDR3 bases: TGCAGCGTTGGGAGGAATTTCCTTGGCTACACCTTC.

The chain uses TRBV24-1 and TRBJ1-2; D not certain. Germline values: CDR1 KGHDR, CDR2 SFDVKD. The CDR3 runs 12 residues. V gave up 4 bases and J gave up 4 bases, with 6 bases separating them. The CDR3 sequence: CATSDTVYGYTF. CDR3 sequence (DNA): TGTGCCACCAGTGACACCGTCTATGGCTACACCTTC.

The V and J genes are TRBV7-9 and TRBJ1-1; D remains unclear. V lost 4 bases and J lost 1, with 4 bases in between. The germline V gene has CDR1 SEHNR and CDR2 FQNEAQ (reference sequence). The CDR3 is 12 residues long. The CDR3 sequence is CASSSTNTEAFF. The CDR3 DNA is TGTGCCAGCAGCTCGACGAACACTGAAGCTTTCTTT.

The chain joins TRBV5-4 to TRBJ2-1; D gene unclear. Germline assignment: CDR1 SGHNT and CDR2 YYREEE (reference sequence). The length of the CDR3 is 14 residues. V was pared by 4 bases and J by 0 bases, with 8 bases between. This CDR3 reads CASSVSSSYNEQFF. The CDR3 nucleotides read TGTGCCAGCAGCGTCTCTAGCTCCTACAATGAGCAGTTCTTC.

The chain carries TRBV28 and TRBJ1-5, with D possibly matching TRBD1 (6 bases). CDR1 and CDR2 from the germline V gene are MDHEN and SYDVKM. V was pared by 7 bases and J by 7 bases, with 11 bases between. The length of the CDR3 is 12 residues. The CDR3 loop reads CASKGGAQPQHF. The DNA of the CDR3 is TGTGCCAGCAAAGGGGGGGCACAGCCCCAGCATTTT.

CDR3 coding DNA: TGTGCCAGCAGGGCGACAGGGGATTCACCCCTCCACTTT. It specifies CASRATGDSPLHF. This rearrangement joins TRBV12-3 or TRBV12-4 to TRBJ1-6; 8 bases align to TRBD1. The V gene end was trimmed by 6 bases and the J gene end by 8 bases; junction bases not matched to a gene: 3. The CDR3 totals 13 residues.

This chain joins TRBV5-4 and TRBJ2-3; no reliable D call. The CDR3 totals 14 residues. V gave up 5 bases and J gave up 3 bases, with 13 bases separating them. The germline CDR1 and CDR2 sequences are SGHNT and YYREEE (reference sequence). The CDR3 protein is CASRRPGQTDTQYF. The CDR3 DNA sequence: TGTGCCAGCAGACGCCCCGGCCAGACAGATACGCAGTATTTT.

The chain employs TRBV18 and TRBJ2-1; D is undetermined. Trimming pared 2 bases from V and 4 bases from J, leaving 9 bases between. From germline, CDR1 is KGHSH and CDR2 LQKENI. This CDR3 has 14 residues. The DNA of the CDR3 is TGTGCCAGCTCACCAGAACGGATATACAATGAGCAGTTCTTC. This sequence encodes CASSPERIYNEQFF.

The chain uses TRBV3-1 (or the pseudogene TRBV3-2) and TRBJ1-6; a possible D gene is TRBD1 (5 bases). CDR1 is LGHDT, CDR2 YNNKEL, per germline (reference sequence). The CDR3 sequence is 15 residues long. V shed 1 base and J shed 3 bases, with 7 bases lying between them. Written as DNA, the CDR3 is TGTGCCAGCAGCCAAGGGACAAGCTATAATTCACCCCTCCACTTT. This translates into CASSQGTSYNSPLHF.

CDR3 region: CASSKVGSTEAFF. CDR3 coding DNA: TGTGCCAGTAGTAAAGTGGGGAGCACTGAAGCTTTCTTT. The chain carries TRBV19 and TRBJ1-1; no definite D call. The CDR3 has 13 residues. With 4 bases removed from V and 4 bases from J, the gap between germline ends came to 10 bases. Germline CDR1 LNHDA, CDR2 SQIVND (reference sequence).

This CDR3 reads CASSVAGPRSNEQFF. CDR3 nucleotide sequence: TGCGCCAGCAGCGTAGCGGGGCCGAGATCTAATGAGCAGTTCTTC. The J gene is TRBJ2-1, the V gene TRBV5-1; 8 positions agree with TRBD2. The CDR3 spans 15 residues. Germline V gene sequence: CDR1 SGHRS, CDR2 YFSETQ. J was trimmed by 7 bases and V by 4 bases; bases with no gene match: 10.

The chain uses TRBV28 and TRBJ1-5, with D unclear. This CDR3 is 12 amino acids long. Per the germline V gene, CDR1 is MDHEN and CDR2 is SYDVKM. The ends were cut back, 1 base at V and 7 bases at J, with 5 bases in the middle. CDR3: CASSLLRQPQHF. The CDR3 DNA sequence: TGTGCCAGCAGTTTATTGCGGCAGCCCCAGCATTTT.

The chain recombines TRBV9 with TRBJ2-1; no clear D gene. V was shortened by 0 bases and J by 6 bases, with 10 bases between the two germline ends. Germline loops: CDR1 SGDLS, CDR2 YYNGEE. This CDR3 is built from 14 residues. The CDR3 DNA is TGTGCCAGCAGCGTAGGGGGTTTGGTCAATGAGCAGTTCTTC. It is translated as CASSVGGLVNEQFF.

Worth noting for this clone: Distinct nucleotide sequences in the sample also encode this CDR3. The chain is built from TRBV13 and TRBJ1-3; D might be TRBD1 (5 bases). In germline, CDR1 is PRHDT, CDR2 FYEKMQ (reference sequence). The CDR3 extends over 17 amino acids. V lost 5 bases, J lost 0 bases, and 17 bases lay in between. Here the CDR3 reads CASSRGSGGGSGNTIYF. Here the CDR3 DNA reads TGTGCCAGCAGCCGGGGGTCGGGGGGGGGCTCTGGAAACACCATATATTTT. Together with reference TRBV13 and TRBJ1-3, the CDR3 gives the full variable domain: AAGVIQSPRHLIKEKRETATLKCYPIPRHDTVYWYQQGPGQDPQFLISFYEKMQSDKGSIPDRFSAQQFSDYHSELNMSSLELGDSALYFCASSRGSGGGSGNTIYFGEGSWLTVV.

This chain's CDR3 is CASTPKVNEQFF. DNA of the CDR3: TGTGCCAGCACCCCGAAGGTAAATGAGCAGTTCTTC. This rearrangement joins TRBV27 to TRBJ2-1; D ambiguous. Germline V lookup: CDR1 MNHEY, CDR2 SMNVEV (reference sequence). The CDR3 is 12 residues long. V lost 7 bases and J lost 7, with 11 bases in between.

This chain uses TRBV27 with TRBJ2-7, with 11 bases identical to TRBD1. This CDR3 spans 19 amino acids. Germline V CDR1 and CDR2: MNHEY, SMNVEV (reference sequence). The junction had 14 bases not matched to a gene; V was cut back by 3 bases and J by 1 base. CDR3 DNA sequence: TGTGCCAGCAGTTTGGTAGGACAGGGGGCTTCTATTGTATCCTACGAGCAGTACTTC. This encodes CASSLVGQGASIVSYEQYF.

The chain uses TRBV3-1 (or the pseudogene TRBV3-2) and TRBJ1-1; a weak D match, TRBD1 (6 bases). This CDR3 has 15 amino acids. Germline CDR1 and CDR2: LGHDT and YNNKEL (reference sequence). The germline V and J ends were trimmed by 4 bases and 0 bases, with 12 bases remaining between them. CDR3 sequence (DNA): TGTGCCAGCAGCCTACCGGGACACCTGAACACTGAAGCTTTCTTT. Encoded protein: CASSLPGHLNTEAFF.

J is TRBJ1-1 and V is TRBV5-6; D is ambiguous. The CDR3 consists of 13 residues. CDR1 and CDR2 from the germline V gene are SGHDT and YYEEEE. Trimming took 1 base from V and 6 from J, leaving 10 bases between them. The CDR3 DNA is TGTGCCAGCAGCTTGTTGAGGGCGGCTGAAGCTTTCTTT. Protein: CASSLLRAAEAFF.

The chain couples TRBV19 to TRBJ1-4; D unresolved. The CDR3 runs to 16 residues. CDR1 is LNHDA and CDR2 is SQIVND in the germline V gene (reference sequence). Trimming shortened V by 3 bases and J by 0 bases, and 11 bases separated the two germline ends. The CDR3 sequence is CASSMDPMATNEKLFF. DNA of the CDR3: TGTGCCAGTAGTATGGACCCAATGGCAACTAATGAAAAACTGTTTTTT. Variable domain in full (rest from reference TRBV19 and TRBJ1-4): DGGITQSPKYLFRKEGQNVTLSCEQNLNHDAMYWYRQDPGQGLRLIYYSQIVNDFQKGDIAEGYSVSREKKESFPLTVTSAQKNPTAFYLCASSMDPMATNEKLFFGSGTQLSVL.